The clone carrying this TCR beta chain was seen at least ten times. Its antigen is not known. The sample is drawn from a study of T-cell reconstitution after alpha-beta-depleted transplantation in children. Study conclusions and caveats: Several hundred expanded graft clones reportedly were the source of alpha-beta T cells about two months after transplant.

It was with unique molecular identifiers that the TCRbeta library was prepared. TCRdb itself ran the PCR reads through MiXCR, one entry per CDR3 protein. Among fewer than 750,000 distinct CDR3 sequences, 25% to 30% were seen once, and the ten largest hold under 45%. Sequenced here: PBMCs, sampled before TCRalphabeta/CD19-depleted stem cell transplant. The sequence derives from a boy under two years old with Wiskott-Aldrich syndrome, due to receive a stem cell transplant.

The CDR3 DNA reads as TGCGCCAGCAGCTTGGGACTAGCGAGCAATGAGCAGTTCTTC. It is translated as CASSLGLASNEQFF. The chain has TRBV5-1 and TRBJ2-1; TRBD2 agrees at 8 bases. There are 14 residues in the CDR3. V shed 0 bases and J 6 bases; nucleotides not matched to a gene: 2. Germline V gene sequence: CDR1 SGHRS, CDR2 YFSETQ.